The 20 T cell receptor beta chains listed next were all sequenced from one sample in a study of T cells in Graves' hyperthyroidism and ophthalmopathy (dated by TCRdb to between 2018 and 2021). Receptors were amplified or captured by multiplex PCR. Sequencing instrument: Illumina HiSeq 2000. TCR beta CDR3 regions were amplified from RNA transcripts. A first-round RT-PCR of the TCR CDR3 used the HTBI primer set with the Qiagen OneStep RT-PCR kit. TCRdb took the public reads, trimmed them with fastp at Q25, ran MiXCR for clone calling and kept in-frame beta chains. Merged by CDR3 protein, the rows form single entries marked with the most common genes and DNA. The sample table holds roughly 720,000 distinct CDR3 sequences, of which 17% were seen once. The top ten constitute around a sixth of the sample. Sequencing input: blood. These receptors originate from a man in his fifties with Graves' hyperthyroidism.

This clonotype was recorded many times. The chain couples TRBV6-2 or TRBV6-3 to TRBJ1-2; TRBD1 matches at 7 bases. CDR1 and CDR2 (germline): MNHEY, SVGEGT. The CDR3 is made up of 14 amino acids. V shed 6 bases and J 2 bases; nucleotides not matched to a gene: 6. Written as DNA, the CDR3 is TGTGCCAGCAGCCAGGACAGGACCAACTATGGCTACACCTTC. Its protein product is CASSQDRTNYGYTF.

This rearrangement joins TRBV5-1 to TRBJ2-5, with D uncertain. Per the germline V gene, CDR1 is SGHRS and CDR2 is YFSETQ. The V end was cut by 4 bases, the J end by 4 bases, with 14 bases between. The CDR3 length is 14 residues. The DNA of the CDR3 is TGCGCCAGCAGCCCCACCCTAGTCGGAGAGACCCAGTACTTC. Encoded protein: CASSPTLVGETQYF.

This clonotype has at least ten counts. The chain recombines TRBV5-1 with TRBJ2-2, with D uncertain. The CDR3 extends over 15 amino acids. V was clipped by 1 base and J by 0 bases, with 7 bases between them. Germline V gene data show CDR1 as SGHRS and CDR2 as YFSETQ. The CDR3 coding sequence is TGCGCCAGCAGCTTGAAGGGTACGAACACCGGGGAGCTGTTTTTT. This translates into CASSLKGTNTGELFF.

The V and J genes are TRBV20-1 and TRBJ1-1; D may be TRBD1 (5 bases). The CDR3 consists of 14 residues. Germline V CDR1 and CDR2: DFQATT, SNEGSKA (reference sequence). V shed 6 bases and J shed 5 bases, with 19 bases lying between them. CDR3 DNA sequence: TGCAGTGCCCGAATGGACACACCAAGAACTGAAGCTTTCTTT. This translates into CSARMDTPRTEAFF.

This clonotype came up a few times. The V and J genes are TRBV10-3 and TRBJ1-1; D is unresolved. Germline CDR1 ENHRY, CDR2 SYGVKD. The germline V and J ends were trimmed by 11 bases and 1 base, with 14 bases remaining between them. This CDR3 has 13 amino acids. The CDR3 region is CALRRQSNTEAFF. The CDR3 region has the DNA TGTGCCCTTAGACGGCAGTCGAACACTGAAGCTTTCTTT.

This clonotype appeared a few times. The chain joins TRBV28 to TRBJ2-7, with 9 bases matching TRBD2. The V gene end was trimmed by 6 bases and the J gene end by 5 bases; junction bases not matched to a gene: 29. This CDR3 is built from 21 residues. Germline V gene lookup returns CDR1 MDHEN and CDR2 SYDVKM. The CDR3 DNA is TGTGCCAGCAGCCCACCCCCCAGAACAGGGCACCTAGCGGGATTGGATCACGAGCAGTACTTC. Protein product: CASSPPPRTGHLAGLDHEQYF.

This chain connects TRBV13 to TRBJ2-1, with 10 bases identical to TRBD1. CDR1 is PRHDT and CDR2 is FYEKMQ in the germline V gene (reference sequence). CDR3 length: 13 amino acids. Losses at the gene ends were 6 bases for V and 7 bases for J; bases not matched to a gene: 3. CDR3 sequence reads: CASRWDRGNEQFF. The CDR3 region has the DNA TGTGCCAGCAGATGGGACAGGGGAAATGAGCAGTTCTTC.

This clonotype was picked up many times. The rearrangement uses TRBV19 and TRBJ1-1; tentatively, D is TRBD1 (5 bases). CDR1 and CDR2 from the germline V gene are LNHDA and SQIVND (reference sequence). Trimming left V 7 bases short and J 4 bases short, with 16 bases between. The CDR3 is 14 amino acids. CDR3 in amino acids: CASTRLGGVTEAFF. For the CDR3, the DNA is TGTGCCAGTACTCGACTTGGGGGGGTCACTGAAGCTTTCTTT. Looking up the rest from reference TRBV19 and TRBJ1-1 gives the full variable domain: DGGITQSPKYLFRKEGQNVTLSCEQNLNHDAMYWYRQDPGQGLRLIYYSQIVNDFQKGDIAEGYSVSREKKESFPLTVTSAQKNPTAFYLCASTRLGGVTEAFFGQGTRLTVV.

There are a few counts of this clonotype. This rearrangement joins TRBV15 to TRBJ2-2, with TRBD1 matching over 7 bases. The CDR3 length is 18 residues. Germline trimming cut 3 bases from V and 2 bases from J; bases unmatched to any gene: 12. Per the germline V gene, CDR1 is LNHNV and CDR2 is YYDKDF (reference sequence). The CDR3: CATSRESTGTVNTGELFF. Here the CDR3 DNA reads TGTGCCACCAGCAGGGAAAGTACCGGGACAGTTAACACCGGGGAGCTGTTTTTT.

The chain joins TRBV27 to TRBJ2-3; 9 positions agree with TRBD2. V dropped 1 base and J dropped 3; count of bases not matched to a gene: 2. CDR3 length equals 15 residues. The germline V gene has CDR1 MNHEY and CDR2 SMNVEV (reference sequence). CDR3 sequence reads: CASSLFAGGTDTQYF. DNA of the CDR3: TGTGCCAGCAGTTTATTCGCGGGAGGGACAGATACGCAGTATTTT.

This clonotype was observed a handful of times. The rearrangement links TRBV4-3 to TRBJ1-5; D ambiguous. There are 14 residues in the CDR3. Trimming took 3 bases from V and 3 from J, leaving 9 bases between them. CDR1 is LGHNA and CDR2 is YSLEER in the germline V gene. Here the CDR3 DNA reads TGCGCCAGCAGCCAGGACGGATTCAATCAGCCCCAGCATTTT. It translates to CASSQDGFNQPQHF.

V gene TRBV7-9 combines with J gene TRBJ2-1; the match to TRBD2 covers 13 bases. The CDR3 sequence is 19 residues long. In germline, CDR1 is SEHNR, CDR2 FQNEAQ (reference sequence). V was clipped by 4 bases and J by 4 bases; unmatched bases: 13. The CDR3 loop reads CASSSSGLAGAVGYNEQFF. Written as DNA, the CDR3 is TGTGCCAGCAGCTCTAGTGGACTAGCGGGAGCCGTAGGGTACAATGAGCAGTTCTTC.

There are many counts of this clonotype. The chain combines TRBV27 with TRBJ2-5; D is possibly TRBD2 (5 bases). CDR1 and CDR2 (germline): MNHEY, SMNVEV (reference sequence). V was trimmed by 3 bases and J by 5 bases, leaving 13 bases between them. The CDR3 has 14 residues. The CDR3 coding sequence is TGTGCCAGCAGTTTCCTGGCGGGTTGGGAGACCCAGTACTTC. Translation: CASSFLAGWETQYF.

This rearrangement joins TRBV10-3 to TRBJ2-1; 8 bases align to TRBD2. Germline CDR1 is ENHRY and CDR2 is SYGVKD. V lost 10 bases to trimming and J lost 9 bases; unmatched junction nucleotides: 20. This CDR3 spans 16 amino acids. The CDR3 spells CATGTTTGLGAGEQFF. The CDR3 DNA reads TGTGCCACCGGGACTACTACGGGACTAGGGGCCGGTGAGCAGTTCTTC.

This chain links TRBV7-3 with TRBJ1-1; D is unclear. The CDR3 runs 14 residues. Trimming cost V 0 bases and J 2 bases, with 7 bases left between them. CDR1 and CDR2 (germline): SGHTA, FQGTGA. In DNA, the CDR3 is TGTGCCAGCAGCTTAACGTCAGTCAACACTGAAGCTTTCTTT. This translates into CASSLTSVNTEAFF.

The chain employs TRBV7-9 and TRBJ1-2; the D gene is possibly TRBD1 (6 bases). Germline CDR1 reads SEHNR; CDR2 reads FQNEAQ (reference sequence). This CDR3 has 16 amino acids. V dropped 5 bases and J dropped 1 base, with 17 bases sitting between them. The CDR3, as DNA: TGTGCCAGCAGCCCCCCCGAGGGGGTGGGTAACTATGGCTACACCTTC. Its translation: CASSPPEGVGNYGYTF.

This clonotype came up a few times. One junction end disagrees with the germline gene, perhaps due to a read error. CDR3 DNA: TGTGCCAGCAGCTTATCGTCAAGGGGCACCGGGGAGCTGGTTTTT. Translated: CASSLSSRGTGELVF. The chain uses TRBV7-2 and TRBJ2-2, with D perhaps TRBD1 or TRBD2 (5 bases each). CDR3 length equals 15 residues. Looked up from germline, CDR1 is SGHTA and CDR2 is FQGNSA.

This clonotype was counted at least ten times. This rearrangement joins TRBV28 to TRBJ2-3; D may correspond to TRBD1 or TRBD2 (5 bases each). This CDR3 comprises 16 residues. V gave up 7 bases and J gave up 4 bases, with 21 bases separating them. Germline V gene sequence: CDR1 MDHEN, CDR2 SYDVKM. CDR3 in amino acids: CASNDLGPRGPDTQYF. The CDR3 nucleotides are TGTGCCAGCAACGATTTGGGACCCCGGGGCCCAGATACGCAGTATTTT.

In its sample, this clonotype was seen many times. The chain has TRBV19 and TRBJ1-1; D is ambiguous. This CDR3 has 14 residues. Between the trimmed V and J ends, which lost 1 base and 1 base, there was a span of 7 bases. CDR1 is LNHDA, CDR2 SQIVND, per germline (reference sequence). CDR3 amino acids: CASSIVGWNTEAFF. The CDR3 region has the DNA TGTGCCAGTAGTATAGTGGGATGGAACACTGAAGCTTTCTTT.

The CDR3 nucleotides are TGTGCCAGCAGCTCCGGACAGGACTTTAACTATGGCTACACCTTC. It codes for CASSSGQDFNYGYTF. The J gene is TRBJ1-2, the V gene TRBV7-3, with 7 bases aligning to TRBD1. The CDR3 totals 15 residues. Trimming cost V 4 bases and J 1 base; bases outside gene matches: 6. From germline, CDR1 is SGHTA and CDR2 FQGTGA.